This record concerns one T cell receptor (beta chain) sequence. Systemic immunosuppression or autoimmune disease history was grounds to exclude patients. Trimming took off 5 bases at V and 0 bases at J, with 11 bases between the two ends. Germline V CDR1 and CDR2: SGHTA, FQGNSA. CDR3 length equals 15 residues. These data come from a study of OX40 agonist ivuxolimab in advanced cancers. Data came from immunoSEQ multiplex PCR; TCRdb stores just in-frame clones and leaves some out. The repertoire has over 45,000 clones, over 75% of them found once; the top ten carry around 4.5%. The specimen was CD4+ or CD8+ T cells sorted from blood, collected in a trial of the OX40 agonist ivuxolimab. The sequence derives from an adult with an advanced solid tumor such as melanoma, head and neck, liver or kidney cancer. V gene TRBV7-2 combines with J gene TRBJ2-1, with a tentative D call TRBD1 (6 bases). The CDR3 nucleotides are TGTGCCAGCAGCCAGGGGTTCCCCTCCTACAATGAGCAGTTCTTC. It codes for CASSQGFPSYNEQFF.